Listed below are T cell receptor beta chains from one sample, sequenced in a study of blood T cells in healthy people across ages. MiXCR, run by TCRdb on the 5' RACE reads, gives a single entry per CDR3 protein. The sample lists 600,000 to 1,000,000 distinct CDR3 sequences, roughly 64% occurring once. Sequenced sample: blood. The receptor set was obtained from a young man in good health. Both conserved end residues are trimmed from each CDR3.

TRBV4-3,TRBJ1-2,ASSQASGDNYGYT
TRBV20-1,TRBJ1-5,SARAGKNSNQPQH
TRBV20-1,TRBJ2-7,SALADSAGDEQY
TRBV4-2,TRBJ2-3,ASSQGGATDTQY
TRBV7-2,-,ASSLREGLYEQY
TRBV5-1,TRBJ2-5,ASSLDPDAQTQY
TRBV12-3/TRBV12-4,TRBJ1-2,ASSPSGPDSSNYGYT
TRBV20-1,TRBJ2-4,SVEGLAIQY
TRBV4-2,TRBJ2-7,ASSQERAGGFYEQY
TRBV7-9,TRBJ2-1,ASSSGSNWAINEQF
TRBV11-2,TRBJ2-7,ASSPKMGYYEQY
TRBV28,TRBJ2-5,ATHSAIGAHQETQY
TRBV20-1,TRBJ2-4,SATLQGNEQY
TRBV9,TRBJ2-1,ASSITTVTKDNEQF
TRBV24-1,TRBJ2-5,ATSVMDRGQETQY
TRBV27,TRBJ2-6,ASSSPGVTGANVLT
TRBV20-1,TRBJ1-4,SATGQLFQLF
TRBV4-3,TRBJ2-3,ASSQDVSGDRADTQY
TRBV29-1,TRBJ2-5,SVVWRALGNEQY
TRBV4-2,TRBJ2-3,ASSPGNSGRFPDTQY
TRBV29-1,TRBJ2-3,SVGRTPDTQY
TRBV18,TRBJ1-2,ASSPGIVTGGYT
TRBV10-3,-,AIRLTGDEQY
TRBV9,-,ASSVEIEGSYEQY
TRBV29-1,TRBJ1-2,SVDQRTGADGYT
TRBV20-1,TRBJ2-5,SCLRGTGETQY
TRBV5-1,TRBJ1-6,ASSQTDSSPLH
TRBV10-3,TRBJ2-1,AIRRTSGSNEQF
TRBV20-1,TRBJ1-2,SAIKAGDDYGYT
TRBV20-1,-,SARDSRGVEETQY
TRBV28,TRBJ1-2,ASSFLDRGLYGYT
TRBV3-1,TRBJ1-6,ASSQTGTGHSPLH
TRBV5-1,TRBJ1-6,ASSPAGRGSPLH